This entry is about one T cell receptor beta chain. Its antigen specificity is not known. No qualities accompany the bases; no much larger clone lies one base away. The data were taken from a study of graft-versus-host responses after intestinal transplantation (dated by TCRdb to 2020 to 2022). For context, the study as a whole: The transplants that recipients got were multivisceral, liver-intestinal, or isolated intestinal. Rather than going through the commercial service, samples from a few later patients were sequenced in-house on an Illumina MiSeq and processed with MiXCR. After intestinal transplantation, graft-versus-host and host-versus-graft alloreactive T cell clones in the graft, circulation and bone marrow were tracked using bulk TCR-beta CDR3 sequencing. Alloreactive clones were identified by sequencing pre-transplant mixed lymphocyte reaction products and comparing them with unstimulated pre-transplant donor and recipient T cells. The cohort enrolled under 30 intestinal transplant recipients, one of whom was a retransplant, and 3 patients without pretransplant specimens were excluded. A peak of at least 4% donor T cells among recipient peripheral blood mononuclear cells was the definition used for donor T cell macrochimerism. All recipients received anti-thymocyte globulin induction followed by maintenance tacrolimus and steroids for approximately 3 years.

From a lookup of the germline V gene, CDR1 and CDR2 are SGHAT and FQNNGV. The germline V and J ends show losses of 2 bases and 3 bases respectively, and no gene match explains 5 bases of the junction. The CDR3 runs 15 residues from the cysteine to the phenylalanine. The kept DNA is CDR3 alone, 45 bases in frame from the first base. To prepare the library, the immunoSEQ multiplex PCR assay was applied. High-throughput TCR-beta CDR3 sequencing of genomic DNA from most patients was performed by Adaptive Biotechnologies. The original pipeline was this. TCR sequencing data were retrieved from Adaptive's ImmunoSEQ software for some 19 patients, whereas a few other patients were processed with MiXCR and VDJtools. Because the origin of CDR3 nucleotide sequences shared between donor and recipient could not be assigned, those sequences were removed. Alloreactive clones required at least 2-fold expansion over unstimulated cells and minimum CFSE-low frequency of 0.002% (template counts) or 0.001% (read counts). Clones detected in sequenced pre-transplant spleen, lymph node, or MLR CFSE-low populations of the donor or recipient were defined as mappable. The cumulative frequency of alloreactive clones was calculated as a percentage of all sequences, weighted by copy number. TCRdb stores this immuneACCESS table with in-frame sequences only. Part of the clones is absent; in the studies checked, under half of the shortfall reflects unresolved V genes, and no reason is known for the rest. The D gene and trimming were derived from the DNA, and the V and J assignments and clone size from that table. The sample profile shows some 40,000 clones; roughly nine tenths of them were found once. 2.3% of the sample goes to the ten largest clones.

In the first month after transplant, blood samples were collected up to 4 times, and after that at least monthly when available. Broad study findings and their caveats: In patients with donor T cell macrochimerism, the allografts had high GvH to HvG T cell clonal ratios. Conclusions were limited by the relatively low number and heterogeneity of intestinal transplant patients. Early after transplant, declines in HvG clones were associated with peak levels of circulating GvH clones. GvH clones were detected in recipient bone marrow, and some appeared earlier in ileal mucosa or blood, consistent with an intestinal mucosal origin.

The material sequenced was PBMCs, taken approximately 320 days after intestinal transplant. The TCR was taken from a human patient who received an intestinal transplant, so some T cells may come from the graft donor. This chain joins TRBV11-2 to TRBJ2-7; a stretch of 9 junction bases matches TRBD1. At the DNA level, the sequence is TGTGCCAGCAGCTTAACCACAGGGGGCGGCTACGAGCAGTACTTC. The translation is CASSLTTGGGYEQYF.